Below are 18 T cell receptor beta chains sequenced from a single sample in a study of blood T cells in healthy people across ages. Sample-barcoded 5' priming and a J-beta primer mix drove a second PCR of roughly 6 to 12 cycles. TCRdb reanalysed the 5' RACE reads using MiXCR and keeps one entry per CDR3 protein. The table includes hundreds of thousands of distinct CDR3 sequences, around half detected once. The sample taken for sequencing was blood. Receptor source: a man at least 80 years old in good health.

On this clonotype itself: This may stem from a read error, because a much larger clone lies one nucleotide away. Written as DNA, the CDR3 is TGTGCCAGCAGTTACGATCAACGGTTTACGCAGTATTTT. It translates to CASSYDQRFTQYF. The rearrangement joins TRBV12-3 or TRBV12-4 to TRBJ2-3; unclear D gene. Trimming shortened V by 4 bases and J by 8 bases, and 13 bases separated the two germline ends. This CDR3 comprises 13 residues.

CDR3 residues: CASSLGWGLPSSYNEQFF. CDR3 nucleotides: TGTGCCAGCAGCTTAGGTTGGGGACTCCCGAGCTCCTACAATGAGCAGTTCTTC. The chain uses TRBV7-2 and TRBJ2-1; perhaps TRBD2 as D (6 bases). Trimming pared 1 base from V and 0 bases from J, leaving 16 bases between. The CDR3 is made up of 18 amino acids. CDR1 and CDR2 from the germline V gene are SGHTA and FQGNSA.

In its sample, this clonotype was seen a few times. The chain uses TRBV9 and TRBJ1-1; TRBD1 is a possible D gene (5 bases). Per the germline V gene, CDR1 is SGDLS and CDR2 is YYNGEE. The CDR3 has 12 residues. V was trimmed by 10 bases and J by 1 base, leaving 11 bases between them. The CDR3 loop reads CASKGANTEAFF. In DNA form, the CDR3 reads TGTGCCTCCAAAGGGGCGAACACTGAAGCTTTCTTT.

J is TRBJ2-3 and V is TRBV7-2; D call uncertain. Trimming left V 0 bases short and J 6 bases short, with 7 bases between. Germline CDR1 is SGHTA and CDR2 is FQGNSA. This CDR3 is 13 amino acids long. CDR3: CASSLALTDTQYF. CDR3 sequence (DNA): TGTGCCAGCAGCTTAGCGCTAACGGATACGCAGTATTTT.

This clonotype showed up many times. The chain uses TRBV5-8 and TRBJ2-3; D is unresolved. V was clipped by 5 bases and J by 5 bases, with 6 bases between them. Germline CDR1 is SGHTS and CDR2 is YDEGEE. This CDR3 spans 11 amino acids. The chain's CDR3 is CASSFEDTQYF. The CDR3 DNA reads as TGTGCCAGCAGTTTCGAAGATACGCAGTATTTT.

The V and J genes are TRBV6-6 and TRBJ2-5; the match to TRBD2 covers 8 bases. The CDR3 length is 13 residues. Germline lookup yields CDR1 MNHNY and CDR2 SVGAGI (reference sequence). With V trimmed by 7 bases and J by 5 bases, 6 bases remained unmatched. The chain's CDR3 is CASKPGGPETQYF. The CDR3 bases are TGTGCCAGCAAACCGGGGGGGCCGGAGACCCAGTACTTC.

J is TRBJ2-3 and V is TRBV12-3 or TRBV12-4; 8 nucleotides align to TRBD2. V lost 4 bases, J lost 3 bases, and 6 bases stayed unmatched. The CDR3 covers 15 residues. CDR3 amino acids: CASSWTSYNTDTQYF. The CDR3 coding sequence is TGTGCCAGCAGTTGGACTAGCTACAATACAGATACGCAGTATTTT.

This rearrangement joins TRBV30 to TRBJ2-3; D is perhaps TRBD1 or TRBD2 (5 bases each). The CDR3 runs to 15 residues. Trimming left V 3 bases short and J 3 bases short, with 16 bases between. In germline, CDR1 is GTSNPN, CDR2 SVGIG (reference sequence). This CDR3 reads CAWSLRDPRTDTQYF. The CDR3 region has the DNA TGTGCCTGGAGCCTCCGGGACCCGAGGACAGATACGCAGTATTTT.

This clonotype has at least ten counts. The J gene is TRBJ2-5, the V gene TRBV12-3 or TRBV12-4, with D possibly TRBD2 on 6 matching bases. There are 14 residues in the CDR3. V gave up 5 bases and J gave up 2 bases, with 12 bases separating them. CDR3 region: CASSPTSSQETQYF. DNA of the CDR3: TGTGCCAGCAGTCCAACTAGCAGTCAAGAGACCCAGTACTTC.

In this sample, this clonotype turned up many times. CDR3 in amino acids: CASSSGLADTDTQYF. The CDR3 DNA is TGTGCCAGCAGTTCGGGACTAGCGGACACAGATACGCAGTATTTT. The chain combines TRBV6-6 with TRBJ2-3; 11 nucleotides line up with TRBD2. This CDR3 has 15 amino acids. After removal of 4 bases from V and 2 bases from J, the junction contained 2 bases not matched to a gene. Germline loops: CDR1 MNHNY, CDR2 SVGAGI (reference sequence).

This clonotype appeared a few times. The chain has TRBV7-8 and TRBJ1-4, with D hard to call. Trimming stripped 5 bases from V and 0 bases from J, with 7 bases between. This CDR3 has 14 residues. From germline, CDR1 is SGHVS and CDR2 FQNEAQ. In DNA, the CDR3 is TGTGCCAGCAGCACAGTGCCAACTAATGAAAAACTGTTTTTT. Protein sequence: CASSTVPTNEKLFF.

This clonotype appeared many times. The chain uses TRBV29-1 and TRBJ2-3; 13 nucleotides line up with TRBD2. The germline CDR1 and CDR2 sequences are SQVTM and ANQGSEA. The CDR3 has 16 residues. Trimming at V came to 6 bases and at J to 0 bases, leaving 6 bases not matched to a gene. The CDR3: CSVLGTSGMSTDTQYF. In DNA, the CDR3 is TGCAGCGTGTTAGGGACTAGCGGGATGAGCACAGATACGCAGTATTTT.

The chain recombines TRBV10-3 with TRBJ2-1, with 11 bases aligning to TRBD2. Germline assignment: CDR1 ENHRY and CDR2 SYGVKD. The CDR3 consists of 14 residues. Trimming at V came to 6 bases and at J to 10 bases, leaving 8 bases not matched to a gene. The CDR3: CAIRDSTSGKEQFF. The CDR3 bases are TGTGCCATCAGGGACTCGACTAGCGGGAAGGAGCAGTTCTTC.

Worth noting for this clonotype: Likely a read error: the CDR3 ends without its conserved phenylalanine or tryptophan. This rearrangement joins TRBV29-1 to TRBJ2-3; D not resolved. Germline V gives CDR1 SQVTM, CDR2 ANQGSEA. This CDR3 comprises 13 residues. V shed 2 bases and J shed 5 bases, with 11 bases lying between them. The chain's CDR3 is CSVEFPIVDTQYL. CDR3 coding DNA: TGCAGCGTTGAATTTCCTATTGTAGATACGCAGTATTTG.

The chain has TRBV6-2 or TRBV6-3 and TRBJ2-5; TRBD1 or TRBD2 may be the D gene (7 bases each). Trimming removed 6 bases at V and 4 bases at J, with 18 bases between. The CDR3 contains 15 residues. Per the germline V gene, CDR1 is MNHEY and CDR2 is SVGEGT. CDR3 sequence: CASRPSGGGGETQYF. The CDR3 DNA is TGTGCCAGCAGGCCCTCAGGGGGGGGTGGAGAGACCCAGTACTTC.

Comment on this clonotype: A much larger clone differs from this one at a single base, so this may be a read error. Written as DNA, the CDR3 is TGTGCCAGCGTGGGCAAGGGGGCCTACAATGAGCAGTACTTC. It yields the protein CASVGKGAYNEQYF. The chain has TRBV12-3 or TRBV12-4 and TRBJ2-1; 7 bases are a match to TRBD1. The assigned J gene may be wrong: the sequence end matches TRBJ2-7 better. The CDR3 has 14 residues.

The V gene is TRBV6-6, the J gene TRBJ1-4; TRBD1 might be the D (5 bases). Germline values: CDR1 MNHNY, CDR2 SVGAGI (reference sequence). CDR3 length: 15 amino acids. The V end was cut by 7 bases, the J end by 3 bases, with 15 bases between. The CDR3 sequence is CASIKGPQSNEKLFF. In nucleotides, the CDR3 is TGTGCCAGCATCAAGGGGCCTCAGTCTAATGAAAAACTGTTTTTT.

This chain uses TRBV29-1 with TRBJ1-5; a weak D match, TRBD1 (5 bases). V was trimmed by 4 bases and J by 1 base, leaving 8 bases between them. The CDR3 contains 13 residues. Germline V gene lookup returns CDR1 SQVTM and CDR2 ANQGSEA. CDR3 protein: CSVGGGSNQPQHF. The DNA of the CDR3 is TGCAGCGTTGGGGGGGGGAGCAATCAGCCCCAGCATTTT.